These T cell receptor beta chains were read from a single sample in a study of T cell responses to AZD1222 COVID-19 vaccine. The table came from immunoSEQ multiplex PCR; TCRdb's copy has only in-frame clones and leaves some out. The table shows 70,000 to 75,000 clones, with around three quarters occurring only once. Source: peripheral blood, taken 28 days after the second AZD1222 dose. All receptors derive from an adult who received the AZD1222 COVID-19 vaccine. The conserved cysteine and the conserved F or W are not part of the CDR3 here. Only some rows state a clone size, as once, few, many or a class for expanded clones.

v_call: TRBV9; j_call: TRBJ2-5; clone_size: NA; cdr3_aa: ASSVGVAGDLETQY
v_call: TRBV12-3/TRBV12-4; j_call: TRBJ1-5; clone_size: NA; cdr3_aa: ASRPNDNQPQH
v_call: TRBV5-8; j_call: TRBJ2-7; clone_size: NA; cdr3_aa: ASSLLTGTSGSSYEQY
v_call: TRBV28; j_call: TRBJ1-5; clone_size: NA; cdr3_aa: ASIQGARDQPQH
v_call: TRBV27; j_call: TRBJ2-7; clone_size: NA; cdr3_aa: ASRDQGLAAGYEQY
v_call: TRBV7-2; j_call: TRBJ2-1; clone_size: NA; cdr3_aa: ASSLGGRGLSYNEQF
v_call: TRBV5-1; j_call: TRBJ2-3; clone_size: NA; cdr3_aa: ASSPYWEMADTQY
v_call: TRBV30; j_call: TRBJ2-2; clone_size: NA; cdr3_aa: AWRPGLAGVTGELF
v_call: TRBV6-5; j_call: TRBJ2-7; clone_size: NA; cdr3_aa: ASGQGFSYEQY
v_call: TRBV2; j_call: TRBJ2-5; clone_size: NA; cdr3_aa: ASSERLDQETQY
v_call: TRBV3-1/TRBV3-2; j_call: TRBJ1-6; clone_size: NA; cdr3_aa: ASSQDRQSSYNSPLH
v_call: TRBV19; j_call: TRBJ1-4; clone_size: NA; cdr3_aa: ASISQGSEKLF
v_call: TRBV27; j_call: TRBJ2-1; clone_size: NA; cdr3_aa: ASSPGGQGKQF
v_call: TRBV6-5; j_call: TRBJ2-5; clone_size: NA; cdr3_aa: ASSTEGWETQY
v_call: TRBV9; j_call: TRBJ2-1; clone_size: NA; cdr3_aa: ASSGNYRGRGGNEQF
v_call: TRBV30; j_call: TRBJ1-6; clone_size: NA; cdr3_aa: AWSYYGETSPLH
v_call: TRBV9; j_call: TRBJ2-1; clone_size: NA; cdr3_aa: ASSAQGNEQF
v_call: TRBV24-1; j_call: TRBJ1-2; clone_size: once; cdr3_aa: ATSGPQGQIYGYT
v_call: TRBV5-6; j_call: TRBJ2-7; clone_size: NA; cdr3_aa: ASSLMGGFSYEQY
v_call: TRBV7-7; j_call: TRBJ2-3; clone_size: NA; cdr3_aa: ASSQNKGDTQY
v_call: TRBV5-8; j_call: TRBJ1-5; clone_size: NA; cdr3_aa: ASSWEGTGGIQPQH
v_call: TRBV6-5; j_call: TRBJ2-2; clone_size: few; cdr3_aa: ATTVGNPNTGELF
v_call: TRBV28; j_call: TRBJ2-1; clone_size: once; cdr3_aa: ASSGSAGSYNEQF
v_call: TRBV2; j_call: TRBJ2-7; clone_size: NA; cdr3_aa: ASSDRTATYEQY
v_call: TRBV2; j_call: TRBJ2-1; clone_size: few; cdr3_aa: ASSQGLAGGNEQF
v_call: TRBV5-4; j_call: TRBJ2-5; clone_size: NA; cdr3_aa: ASSGTSGGFQETQY
v_call: TRBV7-6; j_call: TRBJ1-1; clone_size: NA; cdr3_aa: ASSQRGHNTEAF
v_call: TRBV18; j_call: TRBJ2-7; clone_size: NA; cdr3_aa: ASSPPRAGELREQY
v_call: TRBV5-1; j_call: TRBJ2-2; clone_size: NA; cdr3_aa: ASNLAGGTGELF
v_call: TRBV7-9; j_call: TRBJ1-1; clone_size: once; cdr3_aa: ASSRFRGGTVNTEAF
v_call: TRBV19; j_call: TRBJ2-7; clone_size: NA; cdr3_aa: ASSLSSTGSYEQY
v_call: TRBV12-3/TRBV12-4; j_call: TRBJ2-7; clone_size: NA; cdr3_aa: ASSSAGDEQY
v_call: TRBV19; j_call: TRBJ2-2; clone_size: NA; cdr3_aa: ASSRSDRDTGELF
v_call: TRBV7-2; j_call: TRBJ2-7; clone_size: NA; cdr3_aa: ASSLLSGSDEQY
v_call: TRBV30; j_call: TRBJ2-2; clone_size: NA; cdr3_aa: AWSVGGTGELF